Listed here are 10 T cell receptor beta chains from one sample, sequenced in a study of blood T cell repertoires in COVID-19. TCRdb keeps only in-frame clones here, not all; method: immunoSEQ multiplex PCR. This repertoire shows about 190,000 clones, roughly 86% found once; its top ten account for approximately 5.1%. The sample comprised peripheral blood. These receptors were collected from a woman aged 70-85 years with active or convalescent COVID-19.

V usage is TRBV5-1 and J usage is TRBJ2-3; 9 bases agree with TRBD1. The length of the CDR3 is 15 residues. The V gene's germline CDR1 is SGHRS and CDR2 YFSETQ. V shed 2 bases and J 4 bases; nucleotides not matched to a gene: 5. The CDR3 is CASSLQGARADTQYF. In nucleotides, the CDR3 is TGCGCCAGCAGCTTACAGGGGGCGCGGGCAGATACGCAGTATTTT.

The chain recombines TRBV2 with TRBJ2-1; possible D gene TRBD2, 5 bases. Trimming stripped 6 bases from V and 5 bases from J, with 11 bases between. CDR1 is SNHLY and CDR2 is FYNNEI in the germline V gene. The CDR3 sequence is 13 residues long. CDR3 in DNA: TGTGCCAGCAGACTAACTAGAGACAATGAGCAGTTCTTC. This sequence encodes CASRLTRDNEQFF.

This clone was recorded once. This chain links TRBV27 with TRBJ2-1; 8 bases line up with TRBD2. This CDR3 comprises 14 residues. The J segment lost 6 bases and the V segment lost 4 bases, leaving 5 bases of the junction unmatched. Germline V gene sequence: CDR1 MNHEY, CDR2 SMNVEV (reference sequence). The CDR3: CASSSGGPFNEQFF. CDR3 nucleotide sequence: TGTGCCAGCAGTTCGGGAGGGCCTTTCAATGAGCAGTTCTTC.

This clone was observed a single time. The CDR3 DNA reads as TGTGCCAGCAGTTCCAGCGGAGTGAACACTGAAGCTTTCTTT. It encodes CASSSSGVNTEAFF. The rearrangement uses TRBV3-1 (or the pseudogene TRBV3-2) and TRBJ1-1; D call uncertain. The CDR3 loop spans 14 amino acids. The V gene's germline CDR1 is LGHDT and CDR2 YNNKEL (reference sequence). The V and J ends lost 6 bases and 0 bases respectively, with 11 bases between them.

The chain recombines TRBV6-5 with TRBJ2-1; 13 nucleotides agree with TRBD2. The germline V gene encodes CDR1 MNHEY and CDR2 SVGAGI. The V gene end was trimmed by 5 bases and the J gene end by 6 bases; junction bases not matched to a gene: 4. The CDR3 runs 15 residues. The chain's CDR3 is CASSTLAGGFNEQFF. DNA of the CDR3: TGTGCCAGCAGTACACTAGCGGGAGGGTTCAATGAGCAGTTCTTC.

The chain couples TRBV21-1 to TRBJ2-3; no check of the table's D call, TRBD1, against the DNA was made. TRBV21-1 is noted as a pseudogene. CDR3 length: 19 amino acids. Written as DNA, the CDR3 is TGTGCCAGCAGCAACCGGAAGTCACGACGGGACAGAAGCACAGATACGCAGTATTTT. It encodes CASSNRKSRRDRSTDTQYF.

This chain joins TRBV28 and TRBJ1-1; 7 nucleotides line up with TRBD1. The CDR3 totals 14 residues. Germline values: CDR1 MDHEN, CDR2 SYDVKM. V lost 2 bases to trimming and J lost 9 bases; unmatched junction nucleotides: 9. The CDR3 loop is CASSLGTVTTQAFF. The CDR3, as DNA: TGTGCCAGCAGTTTAGGGACAGTAACCACACAAGCTTTCTTT. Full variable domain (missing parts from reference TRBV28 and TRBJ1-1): DVKVTQSSRYLVKRTGEKVFLECVQDMDHENMFWYRQDPGLGLRLIYFSYDVKMKEKGDIPEGYSVSREKKERFSLILESASTNQTSMYLCASSLGTVTTQAFFGQGTRLTVV.

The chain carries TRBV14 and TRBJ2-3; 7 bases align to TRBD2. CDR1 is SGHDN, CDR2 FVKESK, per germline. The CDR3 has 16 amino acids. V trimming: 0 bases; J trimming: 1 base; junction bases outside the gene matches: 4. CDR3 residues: CASSQDWLAGTDTQYF. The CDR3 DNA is TGTGCCAGCAGCCAAGATTGGCTAGCGGGCACAGATACGCAGTATTTT.

The CDR3 sequence: CASSETSGTHEQFF. The DNA of the CDR3 is TGTGCCAGCAGTGAAACTAGCGGGACTCATGAGCAGTTCTTC. This chain connects TRBV25-1 to TRBJ2-1; TRBD2 aligns across 10 bases. The CDR3 loop spans 14 amino acids. Germline V CDR1 and CDR2: MGHDK, SYGVNS. V lost 2 bases, J lost 8 bases, and 3 bases stayed unmatched.

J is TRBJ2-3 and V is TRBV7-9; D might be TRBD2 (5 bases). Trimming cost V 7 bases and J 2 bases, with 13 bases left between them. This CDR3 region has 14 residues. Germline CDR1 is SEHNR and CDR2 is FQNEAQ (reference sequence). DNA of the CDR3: TGTGCCAGCAATTGGAGGCGGACCACAGATACGCAGTATTTT. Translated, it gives CASNWRRTTDTQYF.